This T cell receptor beta chain was profiled in a study of blood T cells in healthy people across ages. CDR3 length equals 15 residues. Germline V CDR1 and CDR2: DFQATT, SNEGSKA (reference sequence). The junction had 8 bases not matched to a gene; V was cut back by 3 bases and J by 2 bases. Worth noting for this clonotype: Antigen specificity is unknown.

Next came a second PCR, run for about 7 to 11 cycles, which used a sample-barcoded 5' primer along with a J-beta primer mix. TCRdb analysed the 5' RACE reads with MiXCR anew, one entry per CDR3 protein. The sample records some 1.8 million distinct CDR3 sequences, 35% to 50% being singletons. Study-level findings and limits: Whereas aged donors had fewer naive CD4+ cells, long-lived donors had more of them and higher diversity.

The sequence was collected from a human donor in good health. Sequenced input: blood. This chain uses TRBV20-1 with TRBJ2-7; 9 bases are a match to TRBD1. In nucleotides, the CDR3 is TGCAGTGCTAGTCCCCGGACAGGGGTGACCTACGAGCAGTACTTC. Translated, it gives CSASPRTGVTYEQYF.